This T cell receptor (beta chain) was retrieved from a study of blood T cells in healthy people across ages. The study, taken as a whole, reports: Long-lived donors carried more naive CD4+ cells and greater diversity than aged donors. A roughly linear fall in TCR beta diversity per million T cells was seen with increasing age. TCR beta diversity correlated strongly with naive T cell percentage.

Then a second PCR, running roughly 7 to 11 cycles, was carried out with a sample-barcoded 5' primer and a J-beta primer mix. Via MiXCR, TCRdb re-called the 5' RACE reads, giving one row per CDR3 protein. The sample contains approximately 800,000 distinct CDR3 sequences, about 25% of which appear only once. There are a few counts of this clonotype. The target antigen is unknown. CDR3 length: 16 amino acids. The data also belong to a second study, concerning T cells of mothers and their children. That paper adds: The study recruited three healthy Caucasian mothers and their six children as donors.

The chain combines TRBV12-3 or TRBV12-4 with TRBJ2-5; D may be TRBD2 (5 bases). The DNA end lines up better with TRBJ2-7; the J call may be wrong. The sequencing sample was made of blood. This clonotype was sampled from a boy younger than 18 in good health. CDR3 region: CASSKRDEPRAYEQYF. DNA for the CDR3: TGTGCCAGCAGTAAACGGGATGAACCGCGAGCCTACGAGCAGTACTTC.